This T cell receptor beta chain came from a study of long-term antiretroviral therapy in people with HIV. Study-level findings and limits: Increased diversity was seen after ART, yet it remained lower than in transplant donor controls. Records did not include ART adherence, viral resistance or therapy changes.

Germline values: CDR1 SGHDT, CDR2 YYEEEE. Trimming cost V 0 bases and J 3 bases, with 18 bases left between them. CDR3 length: 17 residues. The sample holds a few counts of this clone. Its target is not known. Researchers report immunoSEQ v3.0 was run at survey level. For each individual sample, sequencing targeted about 40,000-55,000 T-cell genomes. TCRdb's table, derived via immunoSEQ multiplex PCR, lists solely in-frame clones and lacks some. The data contain about 13,000 clones, over 75% of them seen just once; the ten biggest clones take up around an eighth. The rearrangement joins TRBV5-6 to TRBJ2-5; D is uncertain. Sequencing was performed on unsorted PBMCs, taken 1.3 years after starting antiretroviral therapy. The receptor was isolated from a woman under 30 with HIV. The CDR3 region is CASSLAERAQDEETQYF. The CDR3 bases are TGTGCCAGCAGCTTGGCCGAGAGAGCGCAGGATGAAGAGACCCAGTACTTC.